The 23 T cell receptor beta chains below were found in one sample sequenced in a study of blood T cell repertoires in COVID-19. Clones were read by immunoSEQ multiplex PCR, and TCRdb kept only the in-frame ones, dropping some. The table lists roughly 50,000 clones, 77% of them singletons, with around 19% in the top ten. The specimen was peripheral blood. These receptors originate from a human donor with active or convalescent COVID-19. The donor label of this sample is uncertain.

This clone showed up just once. The rearrangement joins TRBV3-1 (or the pseudogene TRBV3-2) to TRBJ1-1, with no clear D. Germline V gene data show CDR1 as LGHDT and CDR2 as YNNKEL (reference sequence). V lost 5 bases and J lost 3, with 13 bases in between. The CDR3 runs to 14 residues. The chain's CDR3 is CASSFLPGDTEAFF. The CDR3 bases are TGTGCCAGCAGCTTCCTCCCCGGGGACACTGAAGCTTTCTTT.

The chain couples TRBV14 to TRBJ2-7; D might be TRBD1 (7 bases). Germline V lookup: CDR1 SGHDN, CDR2 FVKESK. The V end was cut by 3 bases, the J end by 4 bases, with 19 bases between. This CDR3 is built from 16 residues. The CDR3 sequence: CASSQAEGAHFYEQYF. The CDR3 DNA follows: TGTGCCAGCAGCCAGGCGGAGGGGGCGCATTTTTACGAGCAGTACTTC.

DNA for the CDR3: TGTGCCAGCAGCCCGAGTAGCGGGAGGGCCACCGGGGAGCTGTTTTTT. Its protein is CASSPSSGRATGELFF. V is TRBV7-6 and J is TRBJ2-2; 11 bases line up with TRBD2. Losses at the gene ends were 5 bases for V and 4 bases for J; bases not matched to a gene: 6. The CDR3 has 16 residues. Germline V lookup: CDR1 SGHVS, CDR2 FNYEAQ.

This clone was observed a single time. V and J are TRBV10-3 and TRBJ1-4; D unresolved. V shed 2 bases and J shed 7 bases, with 14 bases lying between them. The CDR3 is made up of 15 amino acids. Germline V lookup: CDR1 ENHRY, CDR2 SYGVKD. CDR3 bases: TGTGCCATCAGTGAGAAGGGAGGGCTGGGTGAAAAACTGTTTTTT. It is translated as CAISEKGGLGEKLFF.

The chain uses TRBV10-3 and TRBJ2-2; 7 bases line up with TRBD1. Per the germline V gene, CDR1 is ENHRY and CDR2 is SYGVKD. The CDR3 has 15 amino acids. The trim removed 2 bases at V and 0 bases at J, leaving 0 bases unmatched. CDR3 nucleotide sequence: TGTGCCATCAGTGAGGGGACAGCGAACACCGGGGAGCTGTTTTTT. This gives the protein CAISEGTANTGELFF.

The chain recombines TRBV21-1 with TRBJ1-6; the table's D call of TRBD1 was not tested on the DNA. TRBV21-1 constitutes a pseudogene. The CDR3 extends over 14 amino acids. The CDR3 DNA is TGTGCCAGCAGCAATGGGGCGGCTAATTCACCCCTCCACTTT. Its translation is CASSNGAANSPLHF.

The chain has TRBV9 and TRBJ2-5, with 9 positions matching TRBD1. CDR3 size: 15 residues. Germline assignment: CDR1 SGDLS and CDR2 YYNGEE. Germline trimming cut 3 bases from V and 4 bases from J; bases unmatched to any gene: 7. The CDR3 DNA is TGTGCCAGCAGCGCCGGGACAGGGATAGGAGAGACCCAGTACTTC. Translating it yields CASSAGTGIGETQYF.

The sample holds one count of this clone. The V call is TRBV3-1 (or the pseudogene TRBV3-2), the J call TRBJ1-1; possibly TRBD1 for D (5 bases). Germline assignment: CDR1 LGHDT and CDR2 YNNKEL (reference sequence). Trimming pared 1 base from V and 5 bases from J, leaving 11 bases between. This CDR3 has 14 amino acids. The CDR3 nucleotides read TGTGCCAGCAGCCAAGCCCAGGGAGGAACTGAAGCTTTCTTT. It is translated as CASSQAQGGTEAFF.

J is TRBJ2-5 and V is TRBV30; maybe TRBD1 (5 bases). Deletions cut 3 bases from V and 5 bases from J, with 19 bases between. The length of the CDR3 is 15 residues. Germline values: CDR1 GTSNPN, CDR2 SVGIG (reference sequence). The CDR3: CAWRVGRVRQETQYF. The DNA of the CDR3 is TGTGCCTGGAGGGTGGGCAGGGTACGTCAGGAGACCCAGTACTTC.

A few counts support this clone. This chain uses TRBV5-1 with TRBJ2-7; 10 bases match TRBD2. This CDR3 region has 16 residues. Germline trimming cut 0 bases from V and 3 bases from J; bases unmatched to any gene: 6. Germline V lookup: CDR1 SGHRS, CDR2 YFSETQ. The CDR3: CASSLGPAGGVYEQYF. The CDR3 DNA reads TGCGCCAGCAGCTTGGGACCAGCGGGAGGGGTCTACGAGCAGTACTTC.

The chain links TRBV11-3 to TRBJ1-5; TRBD1 is a possible D gene (5 bases). The CDR3 is 13 residues long. CDR1 SGHNT and CDR2 YENEEA come from the germline V gene. V lost 8 bases, J lost 7 bases, and 15 bases lay in between. The CDR3 region is CASAGDAGQPQHF. As DNA, the CDR3 is TGTGCCAGCGCCGGGGACGCGGGGCAGCCCCAGCATTTT.

V usage is TRBV5-1 and J usage is TRBJ2-2, with D uncertain. Germline V gene data show CDR1 as SGHRS and CDR2 as YFSETQ. The V gene lost 0 bases and the J gene lost 0 bases, with 6 bases spanning the gap. This CDR3 spans 15 amino acids. This chain's CDR3 is CASSLVETNTGELFF. The CDR3 DNA is TGCGCCAGCAGCTTGGTAGAAACGAACACCGGGGAGCTGTTTTTT.

This clone was seen only once. The genes are TRBV25-1 and TRBJ1-6; 8 bases fit TRBD1. Germline CDR1 is MGHDK and CDR2 is SYGVNS. The CDR3 length is 15 residues. V trimming: 4 bases; J trimming: 7 bases; junction bases outside the gene matches: 6. CDR3 in amino acids: CASSGSTGGNSPLHF. The CDR3 DNA is TGTGCCAGCAGTGGTTCCACAGGGGGGAATTCACCCCTCCACTTT.

The chain is built from TRBV10-3 and TRBJ1-3; D is possibly TRBD1 (6 bases). This CDR3 has 15 amino acids. Germline CDR1 is ENHRY and CDR2 is SYGVKD. Trimming cost V 6 bases and J 1 base, with 13 bases left between them. CDR3 DNA: TGTGCCATCAGGGAGACAGGACTATCTGGAAACACCATATATTTT. Translation gives CAIRETGLSGNTIYF.

This clone was counted a single time. The rearrangement joins TRBV10-1 to TRBJ2-2, with 10 bases aligning to TRBD2. V gave up 4 bases and J gave up 2 bases; unmatched junction bases: 4. The CDR3 has 16 residues. Per the germline V gene, CDR1 is WNHNN and CDR2 is SYGVQD (reference sequence). The CDR3 sequence: CASSGSGRANTGELFF. In DNA, the CDR3 is TGCGCCAGCAGTGGGAGCGGGAGGGCAAACACCGGGGAGCTGTTTTTT.

V and J are TRBV5-4 and TRBJ2-5; 8 bases agree with TRBD2. This CDR3 has 15 residues. CDR1 SGHNT and CDR2 YYREEE come from the germline V gene (reference sequence). V shed 2 bases, J shed 5 bases, and the junction held 8 bases outside the gene matches. This CDR3 is CASSLAGAGLETQYF. The CDR3 DNA follows: TGTGCCAGCAGCTTAGCGGGAGCGGGGCTGGAGACCCAGTACTTC.

The V call is TRBV2, the J call TRBJ2-7; 7 bases match TRBD1. V shed 8 bases, J shed 6 bases, and the junction held 13 bases outside the gene matches. CDR1 and CDR2 from the germline V gene are SNHLY and FYNNEI. This CDR3 is built from 14 residues. The CDR3 DNA sequence: TGTGCCAGCTCGTTCGGCCAGGGGGAAGGCGAGCAGTACTTC. As protein: CASSFGQGEGEQYF.

The V call is TRBV10-3, the J call TRBJ2-5; 9 bases match TRBD1. Germline V lookup: CDR1 ENHRY, CDR2 SYGVKD. V was clipped by 10 bases and J by 7 bases; unmatched bases: 7. The CDR3 sequence is 12 residues long. This CDR3 reads CATTGGGGTQYF. The CDR3 DNA is TGTGCCACAACAGGGGGCGGGGGGACCCAGTACTTC.

The genes are TRBV24-1 and TRBJ2-5; weak D call: TRBD1 (6 bases). The CDR3 loop spans 15 amino acids. Per the germline V gene, CDR1 is KGHDR and CDR2 is SFDVKD. Between the trimmed V and J ends, which lost 1 base and 1 base, there was a span of 9 bases. For the CDR3, the DNA is TGTGCCACCAGTGATTTTGGCAGGGGCCAAGAGACCCAGTACTTC. Residues: CATSDFGRGQETQYF.

The chain links TRBV19 to TRBJ1-5; no reliable D call. Trimming cost V 4 bases and J 4 bases, with 11 bases left between them. Germline V gene data show CDR1 as LNHDA and CDR2 as SQIVND (reference sequence). This CDR3 contains 14 residues. This chain's CDR3 is CASSKAGLNQPQHF. The CDR3 region has the DNA TGTGCCAGTAGTAAAGCGGGGTTGAATCAGCCCCAGCATTTT.

The chain carries TRBV2 and TRBJ2-7, with 10 bases lining up with TRBD1. The CDR3 length is 13 residues. The germline gives CDR1 SNHLY, CDR2 FYNNEI. The trim removed 7 bases at V and 4 bases at J, leaving 4 bases unmatched. Here the CDR3 DNA reads TGTGCCAGCAACCGGGACAGGGGTTACGAGCAGTACTTC. Protein: CASNRDRGYEQYF.

This clone was observed once. This chain joins TRBV4-3 and TRBJ1-1; 9 bases agree with TRBD1. Germline CDR1 reads LGHNA; CDR2 reads YSLEER. V was pared by 4 bases and J by 4 bases, with 10 bases of the junction left unmatched. This CDR3 region has 16 residues. CDR3 nucleotide sequence: TGCGCCAGCAGCCCAGGACAGGGGAGAGGAAGCACTGAAGCTTTCTTT. Amino acid sequence: CASSPGQGRGSTEAFF.

The chain carries TRBV7-6 and TRBJ2-2; 10 bases match TRBD1. V shed 8 bases, J shed 4 bases, and the junction held 7 bases outside the gene matches. The V gene's germline CDR1 is SGHVS and CDR2 FNYEAQ. The CDR3 is 15 residues long. As DNA, the CDR3 is TGTGCCAGCGTACCCGGGACAGGGGTCACCGGGGAGCTGTTTTTT. Translation gives CASVPGTGVTGELFF.